A single sample is the source of the 2 T cell receptor beta chains below, sequenced in a study of T cell responses to AZD1222 COVID-19 vaccine. Assay: immunoSEQ multiplex PCR; the TCRdb copy retains only in-frame clones and omits some. The sample carries around 150,000 clones, roughly 85% recorded once. The material sequenced was peripheral blood, taken 28 days after the second dose of the MenACWY control vaccine. These receptors came from an adult who received the MenACWY meningococcal vaccine as a control.

The sample holds a few counts of this clone. The chain couples TRBV3-1 (or the pseudogene TRBV3-2) to TRBJ1-2; tentatively, D is TRBD1 (5 bases). V dropped 1 base and J dropped 6 bases, with 6 bases sitting between them. Germline V CDR1 and CDR2: LGHDT, YNNKEL (reference sequence). The CDR3 is made up of 12 amino acids. The DNA of the CDR3 is TGTGCCAGCAGCCAAGTAGGGGATGGCTACACCTTC. Protein sequence: CASSQVGDGYTF.

The CDR3 bases are TGTGCCAGCAGCCAAGATGTAAGAGGGTTCGCGGCCGGGGAGCTGTTTTTT. This encodes CASSQDVRGFAAGELFF. The V and J genes are TRBV3-1 (or the pseudogene TRBV3-2) and TRBJ2-2; D might be TRBD2 (5 bases). This CDR3 has 17 residues. The V gene's germline CDR1 is LGHDT and CDR2 YNNKEL (reference sequence). Trimming removed 0 bases at V and 6 bases at J, with 17 bases between.